What follows are 9 T cell receptor beta chains derived from one specimen sequenced in a study of spatial heterogeneity in lung cancer. Study-wide points: It was found that expanded intratumoral alpha and beta TCR counts tracked tumor mutation counts.

TCRdb reprocessed the 5' RACE reads with MiXCR, giving one entry per CDR3 protein. This table has about 15,000 distinct CDR3 sequences, roughly 5.7% appearing once. The time point was: sample taken at primary tumor resection. These receptors' targets are unknown. The sample here was lung tumor tissue, taken at surgery. Receptor source: a male donor with early-stage non-small cell lung cancer.

Ten or more counts support this clonotype. The gene calls are TRBV20-1 and TRBJ2-1, with 8 nucleotides matching TRBD2. Germline assignment: CDR1 DFQATT and CDR2 SNEGSKA (reference sequence). The CDR3 loop spans 13 amino acids. V dropped 6 bases and J dropped 6; count of bases not matched to a gene: 7. CDR3 coding DNA: TGCAGTGCCCCCCGGGGGGGCTCCAATGAGCAGTTCTTC. It is translated as CSAPRGGSNEQFF.

This clonotype was detected ten times or more. The gene calls are TRBV28 and TRBJ2-7; 10 bases align to TRBD1. The CDR3 consists of 15 residues. Germline V gene sequence: CDR1 MDHEN, CDR2 SYDVKM. The junction had 8 bases not matched to a gene; V was cut back by 7 bases and J by 2 bases. The CDR3, as DNA: TGTGCCAGCACCCGGGACAGGGGTTTTACCTACGAGCAGTACTTC. Its translation: CASTRDRGFTYEQYF. The full variable domain, completed using reference TRBV28 and TRBJ2-7, is DVKVTQSSRYLVKRTGEKVFLECVQDMDHENMFWYRQDPGLGLRLIYFSYDVKMKEKGDIPEGYSVSREKKERFSLILESASTNQTSMYLCASTRDRGFTYEQYFGPGTRLTVT.

In this sample, this clonotype turned up many times. The chain has TRBV6-2 or TRBV6-3 and TRBJ2-1, with 12 bases that match TRBD2. The germline gives CDR1 MNHEY, CDR2 SVGEGT. V was clipped by 1 base and J by 10 bases; unmatched bases: 14. The CDR3 has 18 amino acids. DNA of the CDR3: TGTGCCAGCAGTTACTTCCCTCTACTAGCGGGAGGCCGCGGGGAGCAGTTCTTC. Encoded protein: CASSYFPLLAGGRGEQFF.

CDR3 in DNA: TGCAGTGCTAGAGATGGCGGCCCTCTTTCTGAAAAACTGTTTTTT. This encodes CSARDGGPLSEKLFF. This chain connects TRBV20-1 to TRBJ1-4; D gene ambiguous. V shed 0 bases and J shed 7 bases, with 15 bases lying between them. The CDR3 spans 15 residues. CDR1 and CDR2 from the germline V gene are DFQATT and SNEGSKA (reference sequence).

By frequency in the sample, this clonotype is medium-sized. The V gene is TRBV7-3, the J gene TRBJ1-1; TRBD1 is a possible D gene (6 bases). The CDR3 is 14 residues long. CDR1 SGHTA and CDR2 FQGTGA come from the germline V gene. The germline V and J ends were trimmed by 5 bases and 0 bases, with 10 bases remaining between them. The CDR3, as DNA: TGTGCCAGCAGCACCACAGGGATGAACACTGAAGCTTTCTTT. It is translated as CASSTTGMNTEAFF.

V usage is TRBV18 and J usage is TRBJ1-1; D call uncertain. Trimming shortened V by 2 bases and J by 1 base, and 8 bases separated the two germline ends. The germline V gene encodes CDR1 KGHSH and CDR2 LQKENI. CDR3 length equals 14 residues. The CDR3 loop reads CASSPNSGNTEAFF. CDR3 coding DNA: TGTGCCAGCTCACCAAATTCCGGGAACACTGAAGCTTTCTTT.

The table lists this clonotype with many counts. The V call is TRBV20-1, the J call TRBJ2-3, with 11 bases fitting TRBD2. CDR1 DFQATT and CDR2 SNEGSKA come from the germline V gene (reference sequence). This CDR3 is 13 amino acids long. Unmatched junction bases numbered 2, after V lost 6 bases and J lost 3 bases. The CDR3 is CSARLAGTDTQYF. The DNA for the CDR3 is TGCAGTGCCAGACTAGCGGGAACAGATACGCAGTATTTT.

This clonotype was observed at least ten times. This rearrangement joins TRBV3-1 to TRBJ2-2; possibly TRBD2 for D (6 bases). The V end lost 3 bases, the J end lost 1 base, and 15 bases lay between the germline ends. The CDR3 loop spans 17 amino acids. The germline CDR1 and CDR2 sequences are LGHDT and YNNKEL (reference sequence). The DNA of the CDR3 is TGTGCCAGCAGCCATAAAGAATGGGGGGAGAACACCGGGGAGCTGTTTTTT. This gives the protein CASSHKEWGENTGELFF.

This clonotype was seen many times. The rearrangement uses TRBV12-3 or TRBV12-4 and TRBJ2-1; D remains ambiguous. The CDR3 runs 13 residues. V lost 7 bases, J lost 5 bases, and 12 bases lay in between. The CDR3 bases are TGTGCCAGCACCACGGACGCTAACAATGAGCAGTTCTTC. This sequence encodes CASTTDANNEQFF.